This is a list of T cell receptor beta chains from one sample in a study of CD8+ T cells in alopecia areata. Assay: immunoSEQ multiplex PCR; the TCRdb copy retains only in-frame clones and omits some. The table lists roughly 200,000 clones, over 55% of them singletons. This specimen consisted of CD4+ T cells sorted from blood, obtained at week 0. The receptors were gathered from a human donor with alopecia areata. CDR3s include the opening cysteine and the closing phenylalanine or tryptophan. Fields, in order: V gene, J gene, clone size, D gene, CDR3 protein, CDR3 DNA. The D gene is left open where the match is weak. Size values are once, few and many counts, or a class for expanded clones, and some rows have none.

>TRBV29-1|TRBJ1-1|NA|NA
CSVEGQSEAFF
TGCAGCGTTGAAGGACAGAGTGAAGCTTTCTTT
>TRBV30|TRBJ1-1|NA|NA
CAWSVRVRGTEAFF
TGTGCCTGGAGTGTACGGGTAAGGGGCACTGAAGCTTTCTTT
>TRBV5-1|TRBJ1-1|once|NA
CASSLGAMNTEAFF
TGCGCCAGCAGCTTGGGGGCCATGAACACTGAAGCTTTCTTT
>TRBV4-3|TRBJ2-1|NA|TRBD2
CASSQTTSDYNEQFF
TGCGCCAGCAGCCAGACGACTAGCGACTACAATGAGCAGTTCTTC
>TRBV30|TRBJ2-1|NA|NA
CAGNTGISYNEQFF
TGTGCCGGGAATACAGGAATCTCCTACAATGAGCAGTTCTTC
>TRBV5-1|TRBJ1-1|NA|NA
CASSPGNTEAFF
TGCGCCAGCAGCCCCGGAAACACTGAAGCTTTCTTT
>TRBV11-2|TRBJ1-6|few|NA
CASSLEGRGSPLHF
TGTGCCAGCAGCTTAGAAGGGAGGGGTTCACCCCTCCACTTT
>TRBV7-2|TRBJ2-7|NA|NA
CASSLAVETYEQYF
TGTGCCAGCAGCTTAGCGGTGGAAACCTACGAGCAGTACTTC
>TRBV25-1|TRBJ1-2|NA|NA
CASRQAGSYGYTF
TGTGCCAGTCGACAGGCGGGAAGCTATGGCTACACCTTC
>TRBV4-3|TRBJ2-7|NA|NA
CASSPQGARSYEQYF
TGCGCCAGCAGCCCCCAGGGAGCACGGTCCTACGAGCAGTACTTC
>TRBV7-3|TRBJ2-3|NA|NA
CASSLDLAPDTQYF
TGTGCCAGCAGCTTAGATCTGGCCCCAGATACGCAGTATTTT
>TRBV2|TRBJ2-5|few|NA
CASSEPSWGTKETQYF
TGTGCCAGCAGTGAACCATCATGGGGCACCAAAGAGACCCAGTACTTC
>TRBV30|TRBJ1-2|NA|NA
CAWSAPQGHQSYGYTF
TGTGCCTGGAGCGCGCCCCAGGGACACCAAAGCTATGGCTACACCTTC
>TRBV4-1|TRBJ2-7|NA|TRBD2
CASSQLPTSGAHEQYF
TGCGCCAGCAGCCAATTGCCCACTAGCGGAGCCCACGAGCAGTACTTC
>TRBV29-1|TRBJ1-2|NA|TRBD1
CSVAPTPTGQNYGYTF
TGCAGCGTTGCGCCGACGCCGACAGGGCAGAACTATGGCTACACCTTC
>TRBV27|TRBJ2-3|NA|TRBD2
CASSFSGRGTDTQYF
TGTGCCAGCAGTTTTAGCGGGAGAGGCACAGATACGCAGTATTTT
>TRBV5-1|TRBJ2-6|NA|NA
CASSLAVSGANVLTF
TGCGCCAGCAGCTTGGCGGTCTCTGGGGCCAACGTCCTGACTTTC